A single sample gave rise to the 9 T cell receptor beta chains below, sequenced in a study of OX40 agonist ivuxolimab in advanced cancers. The table came from immunoSEQ multiplex PCR; TCRdb's copy has only in-frame clones and leaves some out. The table shows approximately 54,000 clones, with around 93% occurring only once. Sequenced here: CD4+ or CD8+ T cells sorted from blood, sampled in a trial of the OX40 agonist ivuxolimab. All receptors derive from an adult with an advanced solid tumor such as melanoma, head and neck, liver or kidney cancer.

The chain employs TRBV7-9 and TRBJ2-7; 7 bases map to TRBD1. The V gene's germline CDR1 is SEHNR and CDR2 FQNEAQ (reference sequence). V shed 6 bases, J shed 2 bases, and the junction held 1 base outside the gene matches. CDR3 length: 12 residues. Here the CDR3 DNA reads TGTGCCAGCAGGGGGACAGCCTACGAGCAGTACTTC. Its protein product is CASRGTAYEQYF.

The V gene is TRBV7-6, the J gene TRBJ2-5; TRBD1 is a possible D gene (6 bases). The CDR3 contains 14 residues. Deletions cut 5 bases from V and 4 bases from J, with 14 bases between. The V gene's germline CDR1 is SGHVS and CDR2 FNYEAQ. CDR3 residues: CASSQGQLGETQYF. The DNA for the CDR3 is TGTGCCAGCAGCCAGGGACAACTTGGAGAGACCCAGTACTTC. Full variable domain (remainder filled in from reference TRBV7-6 and TRBJ2-5): GAGVSQSPRYKVTKRGQDVALRCDPISGHVSLYWYRQALGQGPEFLTYFNYEAQQDKSGLPNDRFSAERPEGSISTLTIQRTEQRDSAMYRCASSQGQLGETQYFGPGTRLLVL.

V is TRBV18 and J is TRBJ2-7, with 8 bases aligning to TRBD2. From germline, CDR1 is KGHSH and CDR2 LQKENI. J lost 3 bases, V lost 2 bases, and 18 bases had no gene match. This CDR3 is built from 19 residues. The CDR3 DNA is TGTGCCAGCTCACCAGTCGATTTCCTCGAACAGCGGGAGAGCTACGAGCAGTACTTC. Translation: CASSPVDFLEQRESYEQYF.

The rearrangement uses TRBV9 and TRBJ1-4; possible D gene TRBD1, 6 bases. Germline CDR1 and CDR2: SGDLS and YYNGEE. V was cut by 0 bases and J by 8 bases, with 14 bases left in between. This CDR3 has 15 amino acids. The CDR3 sequence: CASSVDGLQGEKLFF. The CDR3 coding sequence is TGTGCCAGCAGCGTAGATGGGCTTCAGGGGGAAAAACTGTTTTTT. Full variable domain (remainder filled in from reference TRBV9 and TRBJ1-4): DSGVTQTPKHLITATGQRVTLRCSPRSGDLSVYWYQQSLDQGLQFLIQYYNGEERAKGNILERFSAQQFPDLHSELNLSSLELGDSALYFCASSVDGLQGEKLFFGSGTQLSVL.

The J gene is TRBJ2-5, the V gene TRBV29-1; weak D call: TRBD1 (6 bases). The CDR3 runs to 15 residues. V was pared by 3 bases and J by 5 bases, with 19 bases between. From germline, CDR1 is SQVTM and CDR2 ANQGSEA. The CDR3 region has the DNA TGCAGCGTTGAGTGGTCTTGGGGGCCAGGGGAGACCCAGTACTTC. Its protein product is CSVEWSWGPGETQYF.

The chain has TRBV7-3 and TRBJ1-2; D possibly corresponds to TRBD1 (5 bases). Germline V gene data show CDR1 as SGHTA and CDR2 as FQGTGA. Trimming stripped 1 base from V and 0 bases from J, with 12 bases between. The CDR3 sequence is 16 residues long. CDR3: CASSLNGGGPNYGYTF. CDR3 nucleotides: TGTGCCAGCAGCTTAAACGGGGGAGGGCCTAACTATGGCTACACCTTC.

In DNA form, the CDR3 reads TGTGCCAGCAGCACCCATGCCTACTCTGGGGCCAACGTCCTGACTTTC. Translation gives CASSTHAYSGANVLTF. This chain uses TRBV7-3 with TRBJ2-6; D gene ambiguous. Trimming removed 5 bases from V and 0 bases from J, with 11 bases in between. The CDR3 runs to 16 residues. CDR1 and CDR2 from the germline V gene are SGHTA and FQGTGA.

This chain links TRBV19 with TRBJ2-3; 7 bases align to TRBD1. V lost 6 bases to trimming and J lost 6 bases; unmatched junction nucleotides: 12. Germline V gives CDR1 LNHDA, CDR2 SQIVND (reference sequence). The CDR3 length is 15 residues. CDR3 region: CASRRTGRGSDTQYF. Written as DNA, the CDR3 is TGTGCCAGTAGGCGGACAGGCCGTGGGTCGGATACGCAGTATTTT.

This chain connects TRBV7-6 to TRBJ2-7; unclear D gene. The V end was cut by 6 bases, the J end by 2 bases, with 11 bases between. Germline CDR1 is SGHVS and CDR2 is FNYEAQ. The CDR3 contains 13 residues. CDR3 region: CASSQGPAYEQYF. The CDR3 region has the DNA TGTGCCAGCAGTCAAGGCCCCGCCTACGAGCAGTACTTC.